Shown below are 2 T cell receptor beta chains from a single sample sequenced in a study of blood T cell repertoires in COVID-19. The method was immunoSEQ multiplex PCR; TCRdb's version includes in-frame clones alone and lacks a portion of them. Of about 160,000 clones in the sample, 65% to 80% were seen once. The sample comprised peripheral blood. The receptor set was obtained from a man aged 60 to 69 with acute or convalescent COVID-19.

The chain carries TRBV11-2 and TRBJ2-4, with D perhaps TRBD1 (5 bases). The CDR3 loop spans 17 amino acids. The germline V gene encodes CDR1 SGHAT and CDR2 FQNNGV. The V and J ends lost 2 bases and 4 bases respectively, with 18 bases between them. The CDR3 here is CASSLFGPGQGKNIQYF. In DNA form, the CDR3 reads TGTGCCAGCAGCTTATTCGGTCCCGGGCAGGGAAAAAACATTCAGTACTTC.

The CDR3 sequence is CASSYTSRGGVGYEQYF. Here the CDR3 DNA reads TGTGCCAGCAGTTACACCTCCCGTGGGGGGGTAGGATACGAGCAGTACTTC. J is TRBJ2-7 and V is TRBV6-2 or TRBV6-3; 7 nucleotides line up with TRBD2. CDR1 and CDR2 (germline): MNHEY, SVGEGT. With V trimmed by 2 bases and J by 4 bases, 14 bases remained unmatched. This CDR3 has 17 amino acids.